The sequence of this T cell receptor (beta chain) was determined in a study of CD8 T cells in Susac syndrome. This clonotype has a handful of counts. Germline CDR1 and CDR2: SGHRS and YFSETQ. V lost 4 bases, J lost 2 bases, and 8 bases stayed unmatched. The CDR3 loop spans 17 amino acids. Reverse transcription used roughly 0.45 to 1 ug RNA and random hexamers. One entry per CDR3 protein results from TCRdb running MiXCR on the immunoSEQ multiplex PCR reads. The sample comprises around 270,000 distinct CDR3 sequences, around 85% of which are singletons, and roughly 0.21% rests with the top ten. This chain links TRBV5-1 with TRBJ2-3; the match to TRBD2 covers 12 bases. The receptor comes from a human donor with multiple sclerosis. Sequenced input: CD8+ T cells from PBMCs. The CDR3 sequence is CASSLRTSGRYTDTQYF. CDR3 bases: TGCGCCAGCAGCCTGAGAACTAGCGGGAGGTACACAGATACGCAGTATTTT.